The 12 T cell receptor beta chains presented below share a single source sample, sequenced in a study of cytomegalovirus exposure and HLA in healthy donors. The PCR was carried out with 60 Vbeta primers and 13 Jbeta primers. Repertoires were generated with immunoSEQ multiplex PCR, while TCRdb's copy carries only in-frame clones and drops some. The sample carries 150,000 to 200,000 clones, 78% recorded once. Sequenced: PBMCs. These receptors came from a woman aged 25 to 45 in good health and CMV-seropositive.

For the CDR3, the DNA is TGTGCCAGCAGTGCACCGGGACTAGCGGACTCCTACGAGCAGTACTTC. It translates to CASSAPGLADSYEQYF. J is TRBJ2-7 and V is TRBV2; 11 bases agree with TRBD2. After removal of 4 bases from V and 0 bases from J, the junction contained 5 bases not matched to a gene. This CDR3 is built from 16 residues. Looked up from germline, CDR1 is SNHLY and CDR2 is FYNNEI.

This rearrangement joins TRBV5-6 to TRBJ2-7, with D possibly matching TRBD2 (5 bases). CDR1 is SGHDT, CDR2 YYEEEE, per germline. The V gene lost 4 bases and the J gene lost 3 bases, with 8 bases spanning the gap. The CDR3 spans 12 residues. The CDR3: CASSREGYEQYF. The CDR3 coding sequence is TGTGCCAGCAGCCGCGAGGGCTACGAGCAGTACTTC.

This clone was found a few times. V is TRBV2 and J is TRBJ1-2; no reliable D call. There are 10 residues in the CDR3. Trimming stripped 8 bases from V and 13 bases from J, with 14 bases between. Germline CDR1 is SNHLY and CDR2 is FYNNEI. The CDR3: CASFVENLTF. CDR3 nucleotide sequence: TGTGCCAGCTTTGTAGAGAACCTCACCTTC. The full variable domain, in which reference TRBV2 and TRBJ1-2 provide the parts outside the CDR3, is EPEVTQTPSHQVTQMGQEVILRCVPISNHLYFYWYRQILGQKVEFLVSFYNNEISEKSEIFDDQFSVERPDGSNFTLKIRSTKLEDSAMYFCASFVENLTFGSGTRLTVV.

The chain has TRBV5-1 and TRBJ2-2, with TRBD1 identical over 7 bases. Germline values: CDR1 SGHRS, CDR2 YFSETQ. The CDR3 runs 15 residues. The V and J ends lost 0 bases and 4 bases, in that order; junction bases with no gene match: 3. The CDR3 region has the DNA TGCGCCAGCAGCTTGGCACAGGGGTCCACCGGGGAGCTGTTTTTT. It yields the protein CASSLAQGSTGELFF.

V usage is TRBV10-3 and J usage is TRBJ2-1, with TRBD2 matching 11 bases. The CDR3 length is 15 residues. V was pared by 6 bases and J by 5 bases, with 6 bases of the junction left unmatched. Looked up from germline, CDR1 is ENHRY and CDR2 is SYGVKD. In DNA, the CDR3 is TGTGCCATCAGAGTACTAGCGGGGGCTAACAATGAGCAGTTCTTC. Residues: CAIRVLAGANNEQFF.

The V gene is TRBV29-1, the J gene TRBJ1-1; no definite D call. Germline V CDR1 and CDR2: SQVTM, ANQGSEA. The V gene lost 3 bases and the J gene lost 7 bases, with 6 bases spanning the gap. The CDR3 extends over 10 amino acids. The chain's CDR3 is CSVDFVEAFF. For the CDR3, the DNA is TGCAGCGTTGATTTCGTTGAAGCTTTCTTT.

This clone has just a few counts. The V call is TRBV10-3, the J call TRBJ2-7, with D perhaps TRBD2 (6 bases). The CDR3 has 15 residues. CDR1 and CDR2 (germline): ENHRY, SYGVKD. V gave up 3 bases and J gave up 0 bases, with 12 bases separating them. DNA for the CDR3: TGTGCCATCAGTGATTCGGGGACTCCCTCCTACGAGCAGTACTTC. Residues: CAISDSGTPSYEQYF.

V gene TRBV7-9 combines with J gene TRBJ1-4, with D tentatively TRBD1 (5 bases). From germline, CDR1 is SEHNR and CDR2 FQNEAQ (reference sequence). The germline V and J ends were trimmed by 4 bases and 8 bases, with 14 bases remaining between them. This CDR3 has 14 amino acids. Written as DNA, the CDR3 is TGTGCCAGCAGCTCAATTGCGGGACGGGAAAAACTGTTTTTT. It translates to CASSSIAGREKLFF.

A note on this clone: The identical CDR3 is also encoded by other nucleotide sequences in the sample. The chain uses TRBV7-2 and TRBJ1-2; 8 bases map to TRBD1. Germline loops: CDR1 SGHTA, CDR2 FQGNSA. There are 14 residues in the CDR3. After removal of 1 base from V and 2 bases from J, the junction contained 0 bases not matched to a gene. The DNA for the CDR3 is TGTGCCAGCAGCTTAGGGACAGGGAACTATGGCTACACCTTC. It specifies CASSLGTGNYGYTF. Supplemented by reference TRBV7-2 and TRBJ1-2, the full variable domain reads GAGVSQSPSNKVTEKGKDVELRCDPISGHTALYWYRQSLGQGLEFLIYFQGNSAPDKSGLPSDRFSAERTGGSVSTLTIQRTQQEDSAVYLCASSLGTGNYGYTFGSGTRLTVV.

The chain is built from TRBV7-9 and TRBJ2-1; 12 bases match TRBD2. V trimming: 2 bases; J trimming: 2 bases; junction bases outside the gene matches: 4. Per germline, CDR1 SEHNR and CDR2 FQNEAQ (reference sequence). CDR3 length: 17 amino acids. CDR3 sequence reads: CASSLTSGRKTYNEQFF. In DNA form, the CDR3 reads TGTGCCAGCAGCTTAACTAGCGGGAGGAAAACCTACAATGAGCAGTTCTTC.

This chain uses TRBV19 with TRBJ1-5; D might be TRBD1 (5 bases). The V gene lost 3 bases and the J gene lost 0 bases, with 12 bases spanning the gap. This CDR3 region has 16 residues. Germline V gene lookup returns CDR1 LNHDA and CDR2 SQIVND (reference sequence). The CDR3 loop is CASSIAGGNSNQPQHF. CDR3 nucleotides: TGTGCCAGTAGTATCGCGGGGGGGAATAGCAATCAGCCCCAGCATTTT. Full variable domain (remainder filled in from reference TRBV19 and TRBJ1-5): DGGITQSPKYLFRKEGQNVTLSCEQNLNHDAMYWYRQDPGQGLRLIYYSQIVNDFQKGDIAEGYSVSREKKESFPLTVTSAQKNPTAFYLCASSIAGGNSNQPQHFGDGTRLSIL.

The chain links TRBV5-1 to TRBJ2-2; 7 bases are a match to TRBD1. The CDR3 totals 14 residues. CDR1 and CDR2 from the germline V gene are SGHRS and YFSETQ. V shed 2 bases and J 3 bases; nucleotides not matched to a gene: 1. The CDR3 spells CASSLQGHTGELFF. The CDR3 DNA reads TGCGCCAGCAGCTTACAGGGGCACACCGGGGAGCTGTTTTTT.